A selection of T cell receptor beta chains follows, all from one sample in a study of blood T cell repertoires in COVID-19. Profiling relied on immunoSEQ multiplex PCR, and the TCRdb table lists in-frame clones only, not all of them. Of about 300,000 clones in the sample, approximately 84% were seen once. Sequencing used peripheral blood. These receptors were collected from a human donor with COVID-19, enrolled during active disease. The donor label of this sample is uncertain. CDR3s include the opening cysteine and the closing phenylalanine or tryptophan. Fields, in order: D gene, clone size, V gene, J gene, CDR3 protein, CDR3 DNA. The D gene is left open where the match is weak. Clone size appears in some rows only: once, few, many, or a class for an expanded clone.

>.|few|TRBV6-2/TRBV6-3|TRBJ1-5
CASSYFPGGEEQPQHF
TGTGCCAGCAGTTACTTCCCCGGGGGGGAAGAACAGCCCCAGCATTTT
>.|.|TRBV3-1/TRBV3-2|TRBJ1-1
CASRGPGTEAFF
TGTGCCAGCAGGGGGCCGGGCACTGAAGCTTTCTTT
>.|.|TRBV24-1|TRBJ1-1
CASRGGVGNTEAFF
TGTGCCTCCCGAGGGGGAGTCGGAAACACTGAAGCTTTCTTT
>TRBD1|.|TRBV4-2|TRBJ2-2
CASSLTGSNTGELFF
TGTGCCAGCAGCCTGACAGGGTCGAACACCGGGGAGCTGTTTTTT
>TRBD1|.|TRBV19|TRBJ1-5
CASKNVDREDQPQHF
TGTGCCAGTAAAAACGTCGACAGGGAGGACCAGCCCCAGCATTTT
>TRBD2|.|TRBV19|TRBJ2-3
CASSKAGPGDTQYF
TGTGCCAGTAGTAAAGCGGGACCTGGGGATACGCAGTATTTT
>.|.|TRBV5-6|TRBJ1-5
CASSLFSGPQHF
TGTGCCAGCAGCTTGTTCTCCGGGCCCCAGCATTTT
>TRBD2|.|TRBV28|TRBJ2-7
CASSPSGGRHSYEQYF
TGTGCCAGCAGCCCCTCCGGCGGGAGGCACTCCTACGAGCAGTACTTC
>TRBD2|.|TRBV7-3|TRBJ2-7
CASSLVAGAYEQYF
TGTGCCAGCAGCTTGGTAGCGGGAGCGTACGAGCAGTACTTC
>TRBD1|.|TRBV3-1/TRBV3-2|TRBJ1-1
CASSPLPGQGFTEAFF
TGTGCCAGCAGCCCTTTGCCGGGACAGGGGTTCACTGAAGCTTTCTTT
>.|.|TRBV30|TRBJ2-2
CAWSVVGSGELFF
TGTGCCTGGAGTGTAGTCGGTTCCGGGGAGCTGTTTTTT
>.|.|TRBV12-5|TRBJ2-5
CASGPGEGETQYF
TGTGCTAGTGGCCCAGGGGAGGGAGAGACCCAGTACTTC
>.|.|TRBV27|TRBJ1-3
CASSFNGGNTIYF
TGTGCCAGCAGTTTTAATGGGGGGAACACCATATATTTT
>.|few|TRBV4-1|TRBJ1-6
CASSQNTGTSSYNSPLHF
TGCGCCAGCAGCCAGAATACAGGTACCAGCTCCTATAATTCACCCCTCCACTTT
>.|.|TRBV29-1|TRBJ1-1
CSVEDPRDTEAFF
TGCAGCGTTGAAGATCCCAGGGACACTGAAGCTTTCTTT
>.|.|TRBV16|TRBJ1-1
CASSQQQGNTEAFF
TGTGCCAGCAGCCAACAGCAGGGGAACACTGAAGCTTTCTTT
>TRBD2|once|TRBV5-4|TRBJ2-1
CASSSKGLAPNEQFF
TGTGCCAGCAGCTCGAAGGGACTAGCTCCCAATGAGCAGTTCTTC
>.|.|TRBV30|TRBJ1-1
CAWRLTASEAFF
TGTGCCTGGAGACTCACAGCTTCCGAAGCTTTCTTT
>TRBD1|.|TRBV19|TRBJ1-1
CASSIQGAPTEAFF
TGTGCCAGTAGTATTCAGGGGGCTCCCACTGAAGCTTTCTTT
>.|.|TRBV4-1|TRBJ1-5
CASSQDRRTSSNQPQHF
TGCGCCAGCAGCCAAGATCGACGGACATCTAGCAATCAGCCCCAGCATTTT
>.|.|TRBV9|TRBJ2-2
CASSVASNTGELFF
TGTGCCAGCAGCGTAGCTAGCAACACCGGGGAGCTGTTTTTT
>TRBD2|once|TRBV3-1/TRBV3-2|TRBJ2-5
CASSPRMGGAETQYF
TGTGCCAGCAGCCCTCGGATGGGAGGGGCGGAGACCCAGTACTTC
>TRBD2|.|TRBV7-7|TRBJ2-1
CASSFSREGAYNEQFF
TGTGCTAGCAGCTTCAGCCGGGAGGGCGCCTACAATGAGCAGTTCTTC
>TRBD2|.|TRBV19|TRBJ2-1
CASSIASSGPYNEQFF
TGTGCCAGTAGTATAGCTTCTAGCGGGCCTTACAATGAGCAGTTCTTC
>.|.|TRBV27|TRBJ1-1
CASSLGGVPTEAFF
TGTGCCAGCAGTTTAGGCGGGGTTCCCACTGAAGCTTTCTTT
>.|once|TRBV9|TRBJ1-1
CASSGGVSAEAFF
TGTGCCAGCAGCGGCGGGGTATCGGCTGAAGCTTTCTTT
>.|.|TRBV28|TRBJ1-4
CASSLSPGVIDEKLFF
TGTGCCAGCAGTTTATCGCCCGGGGTTATCGACGAAAAACTGTTTTTT
>.|.|TRBV7-3|TRBJ1-1
CASSPSRGGPGTEAFF
TGTGCCAGCAGCCCTTCGAGGGGGGGCCCGGGGACTGAAGCTTTCTTT
>TRBD1|.|TRBV19|TRBJ1-4
CASIGDRENEKLFF
TGTGCCAGTATCGGAGACAGGGAGAATGAAAAACTGTTTTTT
>TRBD1|.|TRBV11-1|TRBJ2-3
CASSSRTGDTDTQYF
TGTGCCAGCAGCTCCCGGACAGGGGACACAGATACGCAGTATTTT
>TRBD1|.|TRBV30|TRBJ1-6
CAWAGQRNSPLHF
TGTGCCTGGGCGGGACAGAGGAATTCACCCCTCCACTTT
>.|.|TRBV29-1|TRBJ2-1
CSERTPTGEQFF
TGCAGCGAGCGGACTCCGACCGGTGAGCAGTTCTTC
>.|.|TRBV6-8|TRBJ2-7
CASSSLPLEQGYF
TGTGCCAGCAGTTCGCTACCCCTTGAGCAGGGGTACTTC
>TRBD1|.|TRBV7-9|TRBJ1-2
CASSQPGQGFGYTF
TGTGCCAGCAGCCAGCCGGGACAGGGGTTTGGCTACACCTTC
>.|.|TRBV30|TRBJ1-6
CAWNPGVSPLHF
TGTGCCTGGAACCCGGGGGTTTCACCCCTCCACTTT
>.|.|TRBV28|TRBJ1-6
CASSQPRGGRDSPLHF
TGTGCCAGCAGCCAACCCCGGGGGGGTAGGGATTCACCCCTCCACTTT
>TRBD2|.|TRBV27|TRBJ2-5
CASTLTGGGLETQYF
TGTGCCAGCACCCTCACCGGGGGGGGATTGGAGACCCAGTACTTC
>.|.|TRBV6-2/TRBV6-3|TRBJ2-5
CASSYPVGFGGPFQETQYF
TGTGCCAGCAGTTACCCCGTAGGGTTTGGAGGGCCCTTCCAAGAGACCCAGTACTTC
>.|.|TRBV29-1|TRBJ2-5
CSVEVLGAGETQYF
TGCAGCGTTGAAGTGCTGGGGGCGGGAGAGACCCAGTACTTC
>.|.|TRBV20-1|TRBJ2-5
CSARDGRGQYF
TGCAGTGCTAGAGATGGCCGGGGCCAGTACTTC
>.|.|TRBV7-2|TRBJ2-3
CASSLDSASDTDTQYF
TGTGCCAGCAGCTTAGATAGCGCGTCTGACACAGATACGCAGTATTTT
>TRBD1|.|TRBV19|TRBJ1-5
CASSIDRQGLDQPQHF
TGTGCCAGTAGTATAGACAGACAGGGCTTAGATCAGCCCCAGCATTTT
>.|.|TRBV28|TRBJ1-4
CASSLSGARKEKLFF
TGTGCCAGCAGTTTAAGCGGGGCGCGAAAGGAAAAACTGTTTTTT
>.|once|TRBV7-9|TRBJ2-1
CASSLGAGGQFF
TGTGCCAGCAGCTTGGGGGCAGGCGGGCAGTTCTTC
>.|once|TRBV20-1|TRBJ2-3
CSAESDTQYF
TGCAGTGCGGAGTCAGATACGCAGTATTTT
>.|.|TRBV7-2|TRBJ1-2
CASSLAGRESIGYTF
TGTGCCAGCAGCTTAGCGGGCAGGGAATCGATTGGCTACACCTTC
>TRBD1|.|TRBV5-1|TRBJ1-2
CASSLPGQGGANGYTF
TGCGCCAGCAGCTTGCCGGGACAGGGGGGTGCGAATGGCTACACCTTC
>TRBD2|.|TRBV7-2|TRBJ2-3
CASSLAGTTDTQYF
TGTGCCAGCAGTCTAGCGGGAACCACAGATACGCAGTATTTT
>TRBD1|.|TRBV7-3|TRBJ2-2
CASSKQGLGTGELFF
TGTGCCAGCAGCAAACAGGGGTTGGGCACCGGGGAGCTGTTTTTT
>TRBD1|.|TRBV30|TRBJ2-2
CAWTLDRVVAGELFF
TGTGCCTGGACTCTGGACAGGGTGGTGGCCGGGGAGCTGTTTTTT
>TRBD1|few|TRBV10-3|TRBJ1-1
CAISEGQGDTEAFF
TGTGCCATCAGTGAGGGACAGGGAGACACTGAAGCTTTCTTT
>.|once|TRBV5-1|TRBJ2-7
CASSPRDTFTLYEQYF
TGCGCCAGCAGCCCACGGGACACCTTTACACTCTACGAGCAGTACTTC
>TRBD2|.|TRBV25-1|TRBJ2-5
CASRPGGRETQYF
TGTGCCAGCAGGCCGGGAGGGCGGGAGACCCAGTACTTC
>TRBD1|.|TRBV6-5|TRBJ1-1
CASRGQGPNTEAFF
TGTGCCAGCCGGGGACAGGGGCCGAACACTGAAGCTTTCTTT
>.|few|TRBV30|TRBJ1-6
CAWRGARSPLHF
TGTGCCTGGAGGGGGGCTCGGTCACCCCTCCACTTT